The 13 T cell receptor beta chains below were found in one sample sequenced in a study of T-cell reconstitution after alpha-beta-depleted transplantation in children. Unique molecular identifiers were used to barcode this TCRbeta library. TCRdb re-derived calls from the PCR reads in MiXCR, one entry per CDR3 protein. The table shows 90,000 to 100,000 distinct CDR3 sequences, with roughly an eighth occurring only once. Sequenced material: PBMCs from the stem cell graft donor, taken from the stem cell graft. These receptors were obtained from a human donor who donated a stem cell graft to a child with inherited bone marrow failure.

This clonotype came up many times. The V gene is TRBV12-3 or TRBV12-4, the J gene TRBJ1-6; TRBD1 might be the D (6 bases). Trimming removed 5 bases at V and 4 bases at J, with 9 bases between. The CDR3 spans 14 residues. CDR3 in amino acids: CASSGGHYNSPLHF. The CDR3 DNA is TGTGCCAGCAGTGGGGGACATTATAATTCACCCCTCCACTTT.

This clonotype showed up many times. The chain employs TRBV7-2 and TRBJ2-1; the match to TRBD2 covers 12 bases. Germline V lookup: CDR1 SGHTA, CDR2 FQGNSA. J was trimmed by 4 bases and V by 5 bases; bases with no gene match: 3. The CDR3 runs 15 residues. CDR3 sequence: CASSLTSGRYNEQFF. The CDR3 DNA reads TGTGCCAGCAGCCTAACTAGCGGGAGGTACAATGAGCAGTTCTTC.

The rearrangement links TRBV2 to TRBJ1-1, with D perhaps TRBD1 (6 bases). There are 14 residues in the CDR3. Germline loops: CDR1 SNHLY, CDR2 FYNNEI. Trimming removed 6 bases at V and 0 bases at J, with 11 bases between. The CDR3 protein is CASRKQGMNTEAFF. CDR3 DNA sequence: TGTGCCAGCAGGAAACAGGGTATGAACACTGAAGCTTTCTTT. Full variable domain (remainder filled in from reference TRBV2 and TRBJ1-1): EPEVTQTPSHQVTQMGQEVILRCVPISNHLYFYWYRQILGQKVEFLVSFYNNEISEKSEIFDDQFSVERPDGSNFTLKIRSTKLEDSAMYFCASRKQGMNTEAFFGQGTRLTVV.

This clonotype was recorded at least ten times. The J gene is TRBJ2-3, the V gene TRBV12-3 or TRBV12-4; TRBD1 might be the D (6 bases). This CDR3 region has 15 residues. The V and J ends lost 3 bases and 1 base respectively, with 11 bases between them. The CDR3 sequence: CASSFVDSRTDTQYF. The DNA for the CDR3 is TGTGCCAGCAGTTTTGTGGACAGTCGCACAGATACGCAGTATTTT.

This clonotype was counted ten times or more. This sequence joins TRBV12-3 or TRBV12-4 and TRBJ2-1; 9 bases fit TRBD1. V lost 4 bases, J lost 13 bases, and 5 bases stayed unmatched. This CDR3 has 12 residues. The CDR3 sequence is CASSSQGQGQFF. For the CDR3, the DNA is TGTGCCAGCAGTTCCCAGGGACAGGGTCAGTTCTTC.

This clonotype was seen more than once but under ten times. This chain uses TRBV5-6 with TRBJ2-1; a weak D match, TRBD1 (5 bases). The CDR3 is 14 amino acids. Germline loops: CDR1 SGHDT, CDR2 YYEEEE. Trimming shortened V by 2 bases and J by 0 bases, and 6 bases separated the two germline ends. The CDR3 region has the DNA TGTGCCAGCAGCTTCGGACACTCCTACAATGAGCAGTTCTTC. It translates to CASSFGHSYNEQFF. Looking up the rest from reference TRBV5-6 and TRBJ2-1 gives the full variable domain: DAGVTQSPTHLIKTRGQQVTLRCSPKSGHDTVSWYQQALGQGPQFIFQYYEEEERQRGNFPDRFSGHQFPNYSSELNVNALLLGDSALYLCASSFGHSYNEQFFGPGTRLTVL.

The V and J genes are TRBV11-2 and TRBJ2-3; D may correspond to TRBD1 or TRBD2 (7 bases each). Trimming pared 3 bases from V and 3 bases from J, leaving 16 bases between. This CDR3 is built from 16 residues. The germline CDR1 and CDR2 sequences are SGHAT and FQNNGV. CDR3 in amino acids: CASSLRQGGRTDTQYF. In DNA, the CDR3 is TGTGCCAGCAGCTTGCGCCAGGGGGGGAGAACAGATACGCAGTATTTT.

This clonotype was found once. An end of the junction does not agree with germline; a read error may underlie this. The chain uses TRBV4-1 and TRBJ2-5; a possible D gene is TRBD2 (5 bases). The CDR3 consists of 15 residues. Germline V CDR1 and CDR2: MGHRA, YSYEKL. This chain's CDR3 is CASSQDWWVQETQYF. CDR3 nucleotide sequence: TGCGCCAGTAGCCAGGACTGGTGGGTCCAAGAGACCCAGTACTTC.

Points on this clonotype: One end of the junction does not line up with germline, which may come from a read error. The chain uses TRBV6-5 and TRBJ2-1; 7 nucleotides match TRBD2. Germline-derived CDR1 and CDR2 are MNHEY and SVGAGI. The CDR3 covers 13 residues. The CDR3 sequence: CATQRGPYIEQFF. CDR3 coding DNA: TGTGCCACCCAGCGGGGACCCTACATTGAGCAGTTCTTC.

This clonotype showed up just a few times. The rearrangement uses TRBV28 and TRBJ2-2, with D tentatively TRBD2 (5 bases). V dropped 6 bases and J dropped 2 bases, with 16 bases sitting between them. The germline gives CDR1 MDHEN, CDR2 SYDVKM. The CDR3 is made up of 16 amino acids. The CDR3 bases are TGTGCCAGCAGGCTCCTTCGGAGCGGAAACACCGGGGAGCTGTTTTTT. Its protein product is CASRLLRSGNTGELFF.

This clonotype occurred many times. The rearrangement uses TRBV29-1 and TRBJ2-7, with TRBD2 as a possible D gene (6 bases). The CDR3 spans 16 residues. Trimming cost V 4 bases and J 4 bases, with 23 bases left between them. CDR1 is SQVTM and CDR2 is ANQGSEA in the germline V gene. The DNA for the CDR3 is TGCAGCGTTGTAATGGCTAGCGCAGCCCTGAGGTACGAGCAGTACTTC. This sequence encodes CSVVMASAALRYEQYF.

As concerns this clonotype: The junction differs from germline at one of its ends, possibly a read error. The chain employs TRBV5-1 and TRBJ1-2, with 7 bases aligning to TRBD1. The length of the CDR3 is 14 residues. CDR1 is SGHRS, CDR2 YFSETQ, per germline. The CDR3 DNA reads TGCGCCAGCAGCTGGGGACAGTTCAACGATGGCCACACCTTC. This gives the protein CASSWGQFNDGHTF.

This clonotype was seen repeatedly, ten times or more. The CDR3 protein is CASSFWTSGGYEQYF. The CDR3 DNA reads TGTGCCAGCAGTTTTTGGACTAGCGGGGGCTACGAGCAGTACTTC. The genes are TRBV27 and TRBJ2-7; TRBD2 matches at 13 bases. This CDR3 has 15 amino acids. Germline trimming cut 3 bases from V and 3 bases from J; bases unmatched to any gene: 2. Germline CDR1 reads MNHEY; CDR2 reads SMNVEV (reference sequence).